This passage covers 7 T cell receptor beta chains from one sample sequenced in a study of T cells of healthy individuals. TCRdb re-called the 5' RACE reads with MiXCR, one entry per CDR3 protein. The table records 55,000 to 65,000 distinct CDR3 sequences, about a sixth of them present only once. The receptors derive from a human donor in good health.

This clonotype has more than one count but fewer than ten. The V call is TRBV28, the J call TRBJ1-6; D is possibly TRBD1 (6 bases). V shed 5 bases and J shed 1 base, with 9 bases lying between them. The CDR3 runs 15 residues. Germline assignment: CDR1 MDHEN and CDR2 SYDVKM. The CDR3 is CASSQRGSYNSPLHF. The CDR3 DNA sequence: TGTGCCAGCAGTCAGAGGGGGTCCTATAATTCACCCCTCCACTTT.

This rearrangement joins TRBV12-3 or TRBV12-4 to TRBJ2-6; D is undetermined. Trimming left V 3 bases short and J 0 bases short, with 6 bases between. The CDR3 covers 15 residues. CDR3 nucleotide sequence: TGTGCCAGCAGTTTCAGACGCTCTGGGGCCAACGTCCTGACTTTC. This codes for CASSFRRSGANVLTF.

This clonotype was picked up many times. This rearrangement joins TRBV4-1 to TRBJ1-6, with D maybe TRBD1 (6 bases). This CDR3 spans 16 amino acids. Trimming shortened V by 6 bases and J by 11 bases, and 23 bases separated the two germline ends. CDR1 and CDR2 from the germline V gene are MGHRA and YSYEKL. The CDR3 here is CASSQPTGQTGAPLHF. CDR3 DNA: TGCGCCAGCAGTCAACCTACAGGGCAAACCGGGGCACCCCTCCACTTT.

This clonotype was detected many times. J is TRBJ2-3 and V is TRBV10-2, with unresolved D. Germline V gene sequence: CDR1 WSHSY, CDR2 SAAADI. The CDR3 is made up of 14 amino acids. Trimming left V 0 bases short and J 3 bases short, with 7 bases between. CDR3 sequence (DNA): TGCGCCAGCAGTGAGTCGCTTCAAACAGATACGCAGTATTTT. It translates to CASSESLQTDTQYF.

The rearrangement links TRBV5-1 to TRBJ2-2; TRBD2 might be the D (6 bases). Germline CDR1 and CDR2: SGHRS and YFSETQ. The germline V and J ends were trimmed by 0 bases and 9 bases, with 12 bases remaining between them. This CDR3 is built from 14 residues. CDR3 nucleotides: TGCGCCAGCAGCTTGGCCAACGGCGGGAGGGAGCTGTTTTTT. It codes for CASSLANGGRELFF.

This clonotype is classed as medium-sized. The chain couples TRBV20-1 to TRBJ2-1, with 10 bases that match TRBD2. CDR1 is DFQATT and CDR2 is SNEGSKA in the germline V gene (reference sequence). There are 16 residues in the CDR3. The V segment lost 0 bases and the J segment 6 bases; nucleotides outside the gene matches: 8. The CDR3 DNA is TGCAGTGCTAGAGATGTCAGCGGGAGGGTAACCAATGAGCAGTTCTTC. It translates to CSARDVSGRVTNEQFF.

This clonotype was seen a handful of times. The chain links TRBV5-1 to TRBJ1-1; TRBD1 aligns across 8 bases. J lost 7 bases, V lost 6 bases, and 8 bases had no gene match. The CDR3 is 13 residues long. Germline values: CDR1 SGHRS, CDR2 YFSETQ. The CDR3 loop reads CASNRQGRDEAFF. CDR3 DNA: TGCGCCAGCAACCGACAGGGGCGGGATGAAGCTTTCTTT. The full variable domain, with the rest looked up from reference TRBV5-1 and TRBJ1-1, is KAGVTQTPRYLIKTRGQQVTLSCSPISGHRSVSWYQQTPGQGLQFLFEYFSETQRNKGNFPGRFSGRQFSNSRSEMNVSTLELGDSALYLCASNRQGRDEAFFGQGTRLTVV.